This T cell receptor (beta chain) is drawn from a study of cytomegalovirus exposure and HLA in healthy donors. Whole-study context: Earlier results showed approximately 110 million unique TCR beta sequences derived from 150 million to 200 million T cells.

PCR amplification relied on 60 Vbeta primers (plus 13 Jbeta primers). TCRdb's table, derived via immunoSEQ multiplex PCR, lists solely in-frame clones and lacks some. The sample contains fewer than 95,000 clones, 65% to 80% of which appear only once. As for this clone: Its target is unknown.

Trimming removed 1 base from V and 3 bases from J, with 10 bases in between. The germline gives CDR1 SGHTA, CDR2 FQGNSA. The CDR3 is 15 amino acids. Study-wide points: TCR beta chains numbering some 160 were designated cytomegalovirus-associated. Excluded were some V segments that proved indistinguishable, including TRBV6-2 and TRBV6-3.

The rearrangement joins TRBV7-2 to TRBJ1-3; TRBD1 might be the D (5 bases). The specimen was PBMCs. The receptor comes from a man in his forties in good health and CMV-seronegative. In DNA, the CDR3 is TGTGCCAGCAGCTTAGGGGGGGGATATGGAAACACCATATATTTT. It yields the protein CASSLGGGYGNTIYF.